This T cell receptor beta chain emerged from a study of blood T cell repertoires in COVID-19. Whole-study context: Samples representing acute and convalescent COVID-19 were sourced from the United States, Italy and Spain. PBMCs, B-cell-depleted T cells, or T cells provided the cDNA or gDNA that made up the material.

Data came from immunoSEQ multiplex PCR; TCRdb stores just in-frame clones and leaves some out. The sample yields about 220,000 clones, more than 75% seen once. In Seattle, patients joined the study during active infection and were tracked longitudinally. V dropped 5 bases and J dropped 4 bases, with 16 bases sitting between them. The CDR3 covers 14 residues. CDR1 and CDR2 (germline): SGHDT, YYEEEE. Sequenced material: peripheral blood. This chain joins TRBV5-6 and TRBJ2-7, with TRBD2 as a possible D gene (6 bases). The origin of this receptor is a woman in her 70s with COVID-19, enrolled during active disease. CDR3 protein: CASSSGTRAYEQYF. CDR3 nucleotide sequence: TGTGCCAGCAGTTCCGGGACTCGCGCTTACGAGCAGTACTTC.